The 12 T cell receptor beta chains below were found in one sample sequenced in a study of T cells expressing NK-cell markers (TCRdb year 2020). The library came from 5' RACE. For sequencing, an Illumina HiSeq 2000 was employed. Reprocessed by TCRdb, the reads give a single entry per CDR3 protein sequence, without DNA. This sample's table has entries for a few hundred thousand distinct CDR3 sequences. Roughly 5.5% of the sample rests with the top ten. Specimen: blood T cells: a sorted CD56 or NKG2C T cell subset, CD4+ or CD8+ T cells, or bulk PBMC T cells (not recorded which). These receptors were taken from a man between 18 and 69 years old in good health.

The V and J genes are TRBV7-8 and TRBJ2-2; the TRBD2 assignment by TCRdb is unverifiable without DNA. This CDR3 contains 16 residues. The germline V gene has CDR1 SGHVS and CDR2 FQNEAQ. The CDR3 region is CASRFLAGANTGELFF.

The genes are TRBV11-2 and TRBJ2-2; TCRdb lists TRBD2, though no DNA is available to test this call. CDR3 size: 17 residues. The germline CDR1 and CDR2 sequences are SGHAT and FQNNGV. Here the CDR3 reads CASSFTGTSGGFGELFF.

This chain connects TRBV14 to TRBJ2-7. Germline V gives CDR1 SGHDN, CDR2 FVKESK. CDR3 length equals 14 residues. The CDR3 reads CASSDPWSSYEQYF.

The chain has TRBV7-9 and TRBJ2-1; TCRdb selects TRBD2, and the lack of DNA leaves this call unchecked. Germline V gene lookup returns CDR1 SEHNR and CDR2 FQNEAQ (reference sequence). The CDR3 has 15 residues. The CDR3 loop reads CASSQGLAGGNGQFF.

The rearrangement uses TRBV13 and TRBJ2-5; TCRdb designates TRBD1, a call that cannot be tested without DNA. Germline loops: CDR1 PRHDT, CDR2 FYEKMQ (reference sequence). CDR3 size: 13 residues. The CDR3 loop reads CASSLMRGETQYF.

This chain links TRBV18 with TRBJ1-1. The CDR3 loop spans 15 amino acids. Germline CDR1 KGHSH, CDR2 LQKENI. The CDR3 is CASSPIGGETTEAFF.

The gene calls are TRBV3-1 and TRBJ2-7; TCRdb gives TRBD1 as the D gene, but with no DNA this cannot be confirmed. The CDR3 consists of 17 residues. Per the germline V gene, CDR1 is LGHDT and CDR2 is YNNKEL (reference sequence). CDR3 residues: CASSQGSGTGVSYEQYF.

The V and J genes are TRBV7-8 and TRBJ2-7; TCRdb selects TRBD2, and the lack of DNA leaves this call unchecked. Germline V gene data show CDR1 as SGHVS and CDR2 as FQNEAQ. The CDR3 is 15 residues long. The CDR3 protein is CASSLVAGGTYEQYF.

The chain couples TRBV10-3 to TRBJ2-1. Germline V CDR1 and CDR2: ENHRY, SYGVKD. This CDR3 has 16 residues. The CDR3 protein is CAISEPISLRISEQFF.

The chain recombines TRBV12-3 or TRBV12-4 with TRBJ1-2. The CDR3 spans 14 residues. CDR3 region: CASSLKSALGGYTF.

The chain is built from TRBV7-2 and TRBJ2-4. In germline, CDR1 is SGHTA, CDR2 FQGNSA. CDR3 length: 12 residues. The CDR3: CASSLETNIQYF. The variable domain in full, completed from reference TRBV7-2 and TRBJ2-4, reads GAGVSQSPSNKVTEKGKDVELRCDPISGHTALYWYRQSLGQGLEFLIYFQGNSAPDKSGLPSDRFSAERTGGSVSTLTIQRTQQEDSAVYLCASSLETNIQYFGAGTRLSVL.

CDR3 region: CASSGEGASTDTQYF. The chain has TRBV5-1 and TRBJ2-3; TCRdb selects TRBD2, and the lack of DNA leaves this call unchecked. The CDR3 contains 15 residues. Germline V gene data show CDR1 as SGHRS and CDR2 as YFSETQ. Filled out from reference TRBV5-1 and TRBJ2-3, the complete variable domain reads KAGVTQTPRYLIKTRGQQVTLSCSPISGHRSVSWYQQTPGQGLQFLFEYFSETQRNKGNFPGRFSGRQFSNSRSEMNVSTLELGDSALYLCASSGEGASTDTQYFGPGTRLTVL.